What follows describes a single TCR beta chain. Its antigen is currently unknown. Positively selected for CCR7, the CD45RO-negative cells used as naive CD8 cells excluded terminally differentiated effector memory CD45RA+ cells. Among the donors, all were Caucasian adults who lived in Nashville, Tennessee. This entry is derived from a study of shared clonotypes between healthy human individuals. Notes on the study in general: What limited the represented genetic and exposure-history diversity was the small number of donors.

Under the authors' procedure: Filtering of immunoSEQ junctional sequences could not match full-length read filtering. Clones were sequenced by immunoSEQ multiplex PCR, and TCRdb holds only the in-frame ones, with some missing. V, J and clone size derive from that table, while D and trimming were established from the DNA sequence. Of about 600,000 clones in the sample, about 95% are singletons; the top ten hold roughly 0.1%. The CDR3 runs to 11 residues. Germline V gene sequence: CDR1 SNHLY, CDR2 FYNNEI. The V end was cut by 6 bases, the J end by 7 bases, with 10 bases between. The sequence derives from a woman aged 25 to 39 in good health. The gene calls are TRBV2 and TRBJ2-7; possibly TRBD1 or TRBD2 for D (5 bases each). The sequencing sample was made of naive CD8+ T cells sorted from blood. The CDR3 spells CASRSGTEQYF. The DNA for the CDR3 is TGTGCCAGCAGGTCCGGGACGGAGCAGTACTTC. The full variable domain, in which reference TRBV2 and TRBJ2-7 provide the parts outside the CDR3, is EPEVTQTPSHQVTQMGQEVILRCVPISNHLYFYWYRQILGQKVEFLVSFYNNEISEKSEIFDDQFSVERPDGSNFTLKIRSTKLEDSAMYFCASRSGTEQYFGPGTRLTVT.